This passage covers 26 T cell receptor beta chains from one sample sequenced in a study of CD8+CD57+ T cells in acquired aplastic anemia. Patients included in sequencing had previously demonstrated CD8+CD57+ cell expansion by flow cytometry. Genomic DNA, serving as template, underwent TCR beta VDJ and CDR3 profiling. Using its own MiXCR run on the reads, TCRdb lists one record per CDR3 protein. Of 200,000 or so distinct CDR3 sequences listed, approximately 65% are singletons. Sequencing was carried out using sorted CD4+, CD8+, or CD8+CD57+ T cells (not recorded which) from PBMCs. The source is a human donor with aplastic anemia.

In its sample, this clonotype was seen many times. The genes are TRBV13 and TRBJ2-2; the D gene is possibly TRBD1 (6 bases). Germline V gives CDR1 PRHDT, CDR2 FYEKMQ (reference sequence). V lost 5 bases, J lost 7 bases, and 17 bases lay in between. This CDR3 comprises 15 residues. The CDR3 region is CASSQSGALDGELFF. CDR3 nucleotides: TGTGCCAGCAGCCAATCAGGGGCTTTGGACGGGGAGCTGTTTTTT. Drawing the rest from reference TRBV13 and TRBJ2-2, the complete variable domain is AAGVIQSPRHLIKEKRETATLKCYPIPRHDTVYWYQQGPGQDPQFLISFYEKMQSDKGSIPDRFSAQQFSDYHSELNMSSLELGDSALYFCASSQSGALDGELFFGEGSRLTVL.

This clonotype was recorded at least ten times. The J gene is TRBJ2-2, the V gene TRBV25-1, with 14 bases matching TRBD2. The V gene end was trimmed by 3 bases and the J gene end by 6 bases; junction bases not matched to a gene: 0. This CDR3 region has 15 residues. In germline, CDR1 is MGHDK, CDR2 SYGVNS. The CDR3 region is CASSETSGGAGELFF. CDR3 DNA sequence: TGTGCCAGCAGTGAGACTAGCGGGGGGGCCGGGGAGCTGTTTTTT.

The chain combines TRBV12-3 or TRBV12-4 with TRBJ1-1; D is unclear. This CDR3 is built from 15 residues. V was pared by 4 bases and J by 5 bases, with 17 bases between. The CDR3 DNA sequence: TGTGCCAGCAGTTACTCGTCAAGTCGGAGAACTGAAGCTTTCTTT. It yields the protein CASSYSSSRRTEAFF.

This clonotype has ten or more counts. The rearrangement uses TRBV6-1 and TRBJ1-1; no reliable D call. Between the trimmed V and J ends, which lost 5 bases and 3 bases, there was a span of 13 bases. Looked up from germline, CDR1 is MNHNS and CDR2 is SASEGT. The CDR3 spans 14 residues. CDR3 sequence: CASSSRNSYTEAFF. The CDR3 DNA sequence: TGTGCCAGCAGTTCACGGAATTCCTACACTGAAGCTTTCTTT.

The rearrangement links TRBV20-1 to TRBJ2-2; 10 nucleotides match TRBD2. J lost 0 bases, V lost 5 bases, and 0 bases had no gene match. Germline V gene lookup returns CDR1 DFQATT and CDR2 SNEGSKA (reference sequence). The CDR3 covers 14 residues. The CDR3 loop is CSAGLAANTGELFF. The DNA for the CDR3 is TGCAGTGCTGGACTAGCGGCGAACACCGGGGAGCTGTTTTTT.

The chain links TRBV7-9 to TRBJ2-6; 9 nucleotides agree with TRBD1. V lost 4 bases and J lost 4; bases outside the gene matches: 5. The CDR3 extends over 16 amino acids. CDR1 is SEHNR, CDR2 FQNEAQ, per germline (reference sequence). CDR3 sequence (DNA): TGTGCCAGCAGCTCCGGGACAGGGACCGGGGCCAACGTCCTGACTTTC. This codes for CASSSGTGTGANVLTF.

This clonotype came up a few times. The chain combines TRBV7-3 with TRBJ2-2; D is possibly TRBD1 or TRBD2 (5 bases each). This CDR3 comprises 15 residues. Trimming cost V 5 bases and J 4 bases, with 14 bases left between them. The germline gives CDR1 SGHTA, CDR2 FQGTGA. The CDR3: CASSPPGTVTGELFF. For the CDR3, the DNA is TGTGCCAGCAGCCCCCCGGGGACCGTCACCGGGGAGCTGTTTTTT.

The gene calls are TRBV20-1 and TRBJ2-1; 10 nucleotides line up with TRBD2. The J segment lost 6 bases and the V segment lost 6 bases, leaving 5 bases of the junction unmatched. Germline-derived CDR1 and CDR2 are DFQATT and SNEGSKA (reference sequence). This CDR3 contains 13 residues. The CDR3 is CSAPSGGINEQFF. CDR3 DNA sequence: TGCAGTGCGCCTAGCGGGGGTATCAATGAGCAGTTCTTC.

The table lists this clonotype with a count of one. The chain combines TRBV2 with TRBJ1-1; TRBD1 agrees at 7 bases. The CDR3 has 16 amino acids. The germline V gene has CDR1 SNHLY and CDR2 FYNNEI. Trimming took 7 bases from V and 0 from J; bases not matched to a gene: 11. CDR3 DNA sequence: TGTGCCAGCACCCACCCTATACAGGGGATGAACACTGAAGCTTTCTTT. Protein sequence: CASTHPIQGMNTEAFF. The full variable domain, its missing parts supplied by reference TRBV2 and TRBJ1-1, is EPEVTQTPSHQVTQMGQEVILRCVPISNHLYFYWYRQILGQKVEFLVSFYNNEISEKSEIFDDQFSVERPDGSNFTLKIRSTKLEDSAMYFCASTHPIQGMNTEAFFGQGTRLTVV.

The chain uses TRBV29-1 and TRBJ1-2; D gene ambiguous. The ends were cut back, 6 bases at V and 8 bases at J, with 19 bases in the middle. The CDR3 has 13 amino acids. The germline V gene has CDR1 SQVTM and CDR2 ANQGSEA. The CDR3 coding sequence is TGCAGCGTCGGTTCGGCCGCGAGTGGGGGCTACACCTTC. Amino acid sequence: CSVGSAASGGYTF.

The genes are TRBV24-1 and TRBJ2-3, with D unclear. Deletions cut 4 bases from V and 6 bases from J, with 10 bases between. The CDR3 runs 13 residues. Germline CDR1 KGHDR, CDR2 SFDVKD. In DNA, the CDR3 is TGTGCCACCAGTGACTATCTTGGGGATACGCAGTATTTT. Translated: CATSDYLGDTQYF.

The V call is TRBV2, the J call TRBJ2-7; possibly TRBD1 for D (6 bases). V was clipped by 6 bases and J by 7 bases, with 22 bases between them. The CDR3 is 15 residues long. The germline V gene encodes CDR1 SNHLY and CDR2 FYNNEI. The CDR3 DNA sequence: TGTGCCAGCAGGTATACAGGGCCCTGGGCTGGAGAGCAGTACTTC. Residues: CASRYTGPWAGEQYF.

V usage is TRBV20-1 and J usage is TRBJ2-7, with TRBD2 matching over 7 bases. This CDR3 has 13 residues. CDR1 is DFQATT and CDR2 is SNEGSKA in the germline V gene (reference sequence). The V and J ends lost 6 bases and 4 bases, in that order; junction bases with no gene match: 9. This CDR3 is CSAPGGLTYEQYF. The CDR3 nucleotides are TGCAGTGCCCCGGGGGGACTTACTTACGAGCAGTACTTC.

This chain links TRBV7-2 with TRBJ2-1, with 13 bases lining up with TRBD2. The junction had 4 bases not matched to a gene; V was cut back by 4 bases and J by 4 bases. In germline, CDR1 is SGHTA, CDR2 FQGNSA. The CDR3 is 16 residues long. The CDR3 spells CASSSPGLAGYNEQFF. The CDR3 nucleotides are TGTGCCAGCAGCTCCCCGGGACTAGCGGGATACAATGAGCAGTTCTTC.

The chain combines TRBV9 with TRBJ2-7; 7 bases match TRBD1. CDR3 length: 16 amino acids. V shed 5 bases and J 0 bases; nucleotides not matched to a gene: 11. Germline V gene lookup returns CDR1 SGDLS and CDR2 YYNGEE. The CDR3, as DNA: TGTGCCAGCAGTTACTCCCCGGACAGGAACTCCTACGAGCAGTACTTC. This codes for CASSYSPDRNSYEQYF.

J is TRBJ2-1 and V is TRBV19; D is perhaps TRBD1 or TRBD2 (5 bases each). The CDR3 covers 13 residues. The V end lost 5 bases, the J end lost 6 bases, and 11 bases lay between the germline ends. Per the germline V gene, CDR1 is LNHDA and CDR2 is SQIVND (reference sequence). CDR3 in DNA: TGTGCCAGTAGTGGGGGAGAGGTCAATGAGCAGTTCTTC. This translates into CASSGGEVNEQFF.

The chain employs TRBV10-3 and TRBJ2-7; TRBD2 aligns across 9 bases. Germline assignment: CDR1 ENHRY and CDR2 SYGVKD. CDR3 size: 14 residues. V lost 4 bases and J lost 7; bases outside the gene matches: 8. The CDR3 sequence is CAISAREGFEEQYF. The CDR3 nucleotides read TGTGCCATCAGTGCGCGGGAGGGCTTCGAAGAGCAGTACTTC.

The chain employs TRBV9 and TRBJ1-2; 7 bases are a match to TRBD1. The germline V gene encodes CDR1 SGDLS and CDR2 YYNGEE. V gave up 1 base and J gave up 4 bases; unmatched junction bases: 7. This CDR3 spans 15 amino acids. The CDR3, as DNA: TGTGCCAGCAGCGTACGGATGACAGGGATCTATGGCTACACCTTC. Translated, it gives CASSVRMTGIYGYTF.

The chain uses TRBV20-1 and TRBJ2-7, with D perhaps matching TRBD1 (6 bases). CDR1 is DFQATT, CDR2 SNEGSKA, per germline (reference sequence). V lost 2 bases and J lost 0, with 23 bases in between. CDR3 length: 18 residues. As DNA, the CDR3 is TGCAGTGCTAGACAAAGTTGGAGTCCCGGGACAAGCTCCTACGAGCAGTACTTC. It specifies CSARQSWSPGTSSYEQYF.

This chain links TRBV29-1 with TRBJ1-2; D gene uncertain. Germline CDR1 is SQVTM and CDR2 is ANQGSEA. With 3 bases removed from V and 5 bases from J, the gap between germline ends came to 13 bases. The CDR3 runs to 13 residues. The DNA for the CDR3 is TGCAGCGTTGATATCGGGGTACCGTATGGCTACACCTTC. Translating it yields CSVDIGVPYGYTF. The full variable domain, in which reference TRBV29-1 and TRBJ1-2 provide the parts outside the CDR3, is SAVISQKPSRDICQRGTSLTIQCQVDSQVTMMFWYRQQPGQSLTLIATANQGSEATYESGFVIDKFPISRPNLTFSTLTVSNMSPEDSSIYLCSVDIGVPYGYTFGSGTRLTVV.

This clonotype was counted between two and nine times. V is TRBV27 and J is TRBJ2-3, with 8 bases aligning to TRBD2. With 5 bases clipped from V and 5 bases from J, the junction kept 6 bases outside the gene matches. The CDR3 extends over 14 amino acids. Germline V gene data show CDR1 as MNHEY and CDR2 as SMNVEV (reference sequence). CDR3 in amino acids: CASSAGTRGDTQYF. The CDR3 DNA follows: TGTGCCAGCAGTGCGGGGACTAGGGGAGATACGCAGTATTTT.

This clonotype turned up a few times. The J gene is TRBJ2-5, the V gene TRBV7-6, with 8 bases that match TRBD2. The CDR3 extends over 17 amino acids. Trimming took 1 base from V and 3 from J; bases not matched to a gene: 10. CDR1 is SGHVS, CDR2 FNYEAQ, per germline. The CDR3 sequence is CASSLGQRGGRKETQYF. Here the CDR3 DNA reads TGTGCCAGCAGCTTAGGACAACGGGGGGGCAGAAAAGAGACCCAGTACTTC.

This clonotype has only a few counts. V is TRBV5-1 and J is TRBJ2-2; 7 bases fit TRBD1. CDR3 length equals 14 residues. Germline-derived CDR1 and CDR2 are SGHRS and YFSETQ. J gave up 6 bases and V 4 bases, and 6 bases lay outside the gene matches. The CDR3, as DNA: TGCGCCAGCAGCGTACGACAGGGTGCCGGGGAGCTGTTTTTT. This gives the protein CASSVRQGAGELFF. The full variable domain, its missing parts supplied by reference TRBV5-1 and TRBJ2-2, is KAGVTQTPRYLIKTRGQQVTLSCSPISGHRSVSWYQQTPGQGLQFLFEYFSETQRNKGNFPGRFSGRQFSNSRSEMNVSTLELGDSALYLCASSVRQGAGELFFGEGSRLTVL.

CDR3 nucleotide sequence: TGTGCCATCAGCACAGGGGCGATGAATCAGCCCCAGCATTTT. Amino acid sequence: CAISTGAMNQPQHF. The rearrangement uses TRBV10-3 and TRBJ1-5, with 7 bases fitting TRBD1. Germline CDR1 and CDR2: ENHRY and SYGVKD. The CDR3 covers 14 residues. With V trimmed by 6 bases and J by 4 bases, 6 bases remained unmatched.

This clonotype was seen a handful of times. The rearrangement uses TRBV2 and TRBJ2-7; possibly TRBD2 for D (6 bases). Germline V gene sequence: CDR1 SNHLY, CDR2 FYNNEI. V was shortened by 11 bases and J by 7 bases, with 18 bases between the two germline ends. The CDR3 runs 12 residues. DNA of the CDR3: TGTGCCGGCCTAGGAGGGGCGGGGGAGCAGTACTTC. It codes for CAGLGGAGEQYF.

This clonotype occurred a few times. The rearrangement joins TRBV2 to TRBJ2-5, with D unclear. Trimming took 4 bases from V and 4 from J, leaving 10 bases between them. Germline CDR1 and CDR2: SNHLY and FYNNEI. The CDR3 contains 13 residues. CDR3 in amino acids: CASSVPAGETQYF. The DNA for the CDR3 is TGTGCCAGCAGTGTTCCAGCAGGAGAGACCCAGTACTTC.